This T cell receptor beta chain derives from a study of molecular identifiers for immune sequencing clone quantification. Study information: Naive CD8 cell RNA, from 20,000 or 100,000 cells, was split five ways in replicates, with four sequenced. Study-level findings and limits: Jurkat TCR RNA spiked in from one cell reportedly remained identifiable amid about a million naive cells.

TCRdb redid the calling of the PCR reads with MiXCR, one entry per CDR3 protein. The profile covers some 100,000 distinct CDR3 sequences, with roughly 38% appearing a single time and around 3.9% taken by the ten largest. About this clonotype: Its antigen is currently unknown.

The germline gives CDR1 SGHTA, CDR2 FQGNSA. The CDR3 has 17 amino acids. J was trimmed by 4 bases and V by 3 bases; bases with no gene match: 10. The sequence was obtained from a human donor in good health. Some libraries in this study had Jurkat cell RNA spiked in. The sequenced material came from naive CD8+ T cells from blood, with Jurkat cell RNA spiked in. Subset indicated: FACS-sorted CD8+CD4-CCR7+CD45RA+ naive T cells. V gene TRBV7-2 combines with J gene TRBJ2-1; TRBD2 agrees at 9 bases. For the CDR3, the DNA is TGTGCCAGCAGCTTCCAAAAACTAGCGGGTCCTTACAATGAGCAGTTCTTC. Its translation is CASSFQKLAGPYNEQFF.